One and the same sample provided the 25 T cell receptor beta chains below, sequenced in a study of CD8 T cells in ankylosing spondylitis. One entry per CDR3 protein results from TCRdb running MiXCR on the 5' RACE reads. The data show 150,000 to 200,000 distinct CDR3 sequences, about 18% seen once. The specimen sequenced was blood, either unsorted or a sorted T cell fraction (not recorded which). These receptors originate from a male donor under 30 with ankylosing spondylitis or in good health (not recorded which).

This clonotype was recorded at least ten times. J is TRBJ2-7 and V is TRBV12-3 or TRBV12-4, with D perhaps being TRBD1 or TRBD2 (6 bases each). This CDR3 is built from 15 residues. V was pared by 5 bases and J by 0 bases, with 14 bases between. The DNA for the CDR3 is TGTGCCAGCAGTCCCGTTGAGGGGGGCTCCTACGAGCAGTACTTC. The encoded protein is CASSPVEGGSYEQYF.

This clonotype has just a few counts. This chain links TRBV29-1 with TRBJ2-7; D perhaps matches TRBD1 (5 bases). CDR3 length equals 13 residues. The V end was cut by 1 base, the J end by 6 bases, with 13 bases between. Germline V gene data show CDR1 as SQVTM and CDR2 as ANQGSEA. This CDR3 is CSVEGYTGGEQYF. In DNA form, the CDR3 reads TGCAGCGTTGAAGGATACACAGGCGGCGAGCAGTACTTC.

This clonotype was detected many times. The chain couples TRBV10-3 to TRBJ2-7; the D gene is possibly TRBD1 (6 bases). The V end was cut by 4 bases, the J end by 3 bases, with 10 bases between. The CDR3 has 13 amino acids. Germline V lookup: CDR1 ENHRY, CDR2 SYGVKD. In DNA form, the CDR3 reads TGTGCCATCAGTGTGTACAGGGACTACGAGCAGTACGTC. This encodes CAISVYRDYEQYV.

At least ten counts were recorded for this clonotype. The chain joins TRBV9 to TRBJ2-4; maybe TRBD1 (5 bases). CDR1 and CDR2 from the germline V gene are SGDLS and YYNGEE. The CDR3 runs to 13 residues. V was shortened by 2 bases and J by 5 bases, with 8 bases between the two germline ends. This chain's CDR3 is CASSVGLENIQYF. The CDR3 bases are TGTGCCAGCAGCGTGGGGCTCGAAAACATTCAGTACTTC.

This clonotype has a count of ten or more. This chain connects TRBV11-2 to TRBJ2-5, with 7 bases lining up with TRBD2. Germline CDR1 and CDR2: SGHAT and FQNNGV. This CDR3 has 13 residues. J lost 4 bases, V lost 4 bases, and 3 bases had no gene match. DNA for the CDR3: TGTGCCAGCAGCTCAATAGCGGGAGAGACCCAGTACTTC. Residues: CASSSIAGETQYF.

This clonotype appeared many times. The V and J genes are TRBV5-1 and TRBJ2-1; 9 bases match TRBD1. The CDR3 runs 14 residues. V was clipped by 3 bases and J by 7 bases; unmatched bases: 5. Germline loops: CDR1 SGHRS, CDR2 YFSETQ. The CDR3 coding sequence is TGCGCCAGCAGCTGGGGGACAGGGAGGAATGAGCAGTTCTTC. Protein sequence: CASSWGTGRNEQFF. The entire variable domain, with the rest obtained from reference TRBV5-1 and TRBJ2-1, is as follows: KAGVTQTPRYLIKTRGQQVTLSCSPISGHRSVSWYQQTPGQGLQFLFEYFSETQRNKGNFPGRFSGRQFSNSRSEMNVSTLELGDSALYLCASSWGTGRNEQFFGPGTRLTVL.

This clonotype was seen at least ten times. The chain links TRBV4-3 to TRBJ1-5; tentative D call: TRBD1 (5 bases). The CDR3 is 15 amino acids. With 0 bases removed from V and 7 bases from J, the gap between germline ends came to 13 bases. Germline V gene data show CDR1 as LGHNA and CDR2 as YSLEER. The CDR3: CASSQDGTGEQPQHF. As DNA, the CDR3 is TGCGCCAGCAGCCAAGACGGGACCGGAGAACAGCCCCAGCATTTT.

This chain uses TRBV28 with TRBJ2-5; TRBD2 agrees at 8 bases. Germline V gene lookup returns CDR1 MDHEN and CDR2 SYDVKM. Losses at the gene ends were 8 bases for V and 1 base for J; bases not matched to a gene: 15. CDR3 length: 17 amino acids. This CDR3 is CASDIPGRAYRQETQYF. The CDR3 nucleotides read TGTGCCAGCGATATACCCGGGAGGGCCTATCGCCAAGAGACCCAGTACTTC.

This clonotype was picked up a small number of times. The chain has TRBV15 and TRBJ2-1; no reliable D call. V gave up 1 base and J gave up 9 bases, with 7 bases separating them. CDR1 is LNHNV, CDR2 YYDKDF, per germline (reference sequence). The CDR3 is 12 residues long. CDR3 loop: CATSRAFSEQFF. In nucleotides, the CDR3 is TGTGCCACCAGCAGAGCATTTAGTGAGCAGTTCTTC.

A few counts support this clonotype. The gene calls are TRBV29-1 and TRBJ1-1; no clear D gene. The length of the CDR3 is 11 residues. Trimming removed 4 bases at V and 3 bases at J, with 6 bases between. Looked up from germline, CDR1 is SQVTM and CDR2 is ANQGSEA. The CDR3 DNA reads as TGCAGCGTTGGAGGGTACACTGAAGCTTTCTTT. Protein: CSVGGYTEAFF.

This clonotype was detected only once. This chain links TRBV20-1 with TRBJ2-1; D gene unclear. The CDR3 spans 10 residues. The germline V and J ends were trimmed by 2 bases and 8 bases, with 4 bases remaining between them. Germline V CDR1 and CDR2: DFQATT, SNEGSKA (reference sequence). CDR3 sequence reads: CSARKDEQFF. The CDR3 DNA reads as TGCAGTGCTAGAAAGGATGAGCAGTTCTTC.

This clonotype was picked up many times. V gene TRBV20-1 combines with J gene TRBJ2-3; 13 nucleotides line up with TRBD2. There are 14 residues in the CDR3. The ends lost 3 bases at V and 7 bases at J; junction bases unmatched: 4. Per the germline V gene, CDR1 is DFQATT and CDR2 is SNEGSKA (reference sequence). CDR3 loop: CSARRTSGSYTQYF. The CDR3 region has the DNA TGCAGTGCTAGGCGGACTAGCGGGAGTTATACGCAGTATTTT.

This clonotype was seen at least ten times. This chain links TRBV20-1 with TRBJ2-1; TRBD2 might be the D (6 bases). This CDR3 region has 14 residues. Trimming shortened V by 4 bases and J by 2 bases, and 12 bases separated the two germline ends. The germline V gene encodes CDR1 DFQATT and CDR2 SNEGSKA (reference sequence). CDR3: CSATRDLAYNEQFF. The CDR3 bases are TGCAGTGCTACGCGGGACTTAGCCTACAATGAGCAGTTCTTC.

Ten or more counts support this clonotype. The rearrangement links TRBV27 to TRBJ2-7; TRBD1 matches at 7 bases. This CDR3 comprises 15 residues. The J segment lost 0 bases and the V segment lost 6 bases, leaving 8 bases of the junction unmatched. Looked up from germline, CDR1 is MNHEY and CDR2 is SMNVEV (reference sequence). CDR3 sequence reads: CASSQYGDSSYEQYF. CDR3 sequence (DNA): TGTGCCAGCAGCCAATACGGGGACAGCTCCTACGAGCAGTACTTC.

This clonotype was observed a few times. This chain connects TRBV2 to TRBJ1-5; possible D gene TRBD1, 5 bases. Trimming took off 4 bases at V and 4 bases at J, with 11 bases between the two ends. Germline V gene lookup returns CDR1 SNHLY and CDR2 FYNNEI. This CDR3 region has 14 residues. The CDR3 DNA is TGTGCCAGCAGTGTCCAAAAGGGGAATCAGCCCCAGCATTTT. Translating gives CASSVQKGNQPQHF.

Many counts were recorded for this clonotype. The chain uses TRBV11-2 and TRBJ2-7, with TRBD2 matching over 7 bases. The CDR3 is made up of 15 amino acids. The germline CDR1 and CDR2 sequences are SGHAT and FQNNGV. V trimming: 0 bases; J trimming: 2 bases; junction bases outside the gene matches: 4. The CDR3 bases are TGTGCCAGCAGCTTAGAGAGGGAGGGCCCCTACGAGCAGTACGTC. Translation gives CASSLEREGPYEQYV.

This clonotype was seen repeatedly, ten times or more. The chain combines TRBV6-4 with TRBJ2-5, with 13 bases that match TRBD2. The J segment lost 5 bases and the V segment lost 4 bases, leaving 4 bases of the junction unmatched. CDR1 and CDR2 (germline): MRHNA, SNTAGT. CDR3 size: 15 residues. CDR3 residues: CASSAGTSGMETQYF. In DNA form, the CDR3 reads TGTGCCAGCAGTGCCGGGACTAGCGGGATGGAGACCCAGTACTTC.

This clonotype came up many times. The CDR3 DNA reads TGTGCCATCAGTGTCTCTTCTATTGAGACCCAGTACTTC. It translates to CAISVSSIETQYF. The rearrangement links TRBV10-3 to TRBJ2-5; D not resolved. The CDR3 is 13 residues long. V shed 4 bases and J shed 5 bases, with 11 bases lying between them. Germline V lookup: CDR1 ENHRY, CDR2 SYGVKD.

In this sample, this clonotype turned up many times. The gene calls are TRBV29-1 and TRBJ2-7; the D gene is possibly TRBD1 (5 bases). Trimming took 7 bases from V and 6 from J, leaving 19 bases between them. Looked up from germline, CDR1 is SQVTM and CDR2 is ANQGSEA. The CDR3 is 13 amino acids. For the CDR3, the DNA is TGCAGCGCTATCTTAGGGGCCACCCGCGAGCAGTACTTC. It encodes CSAILGATREQYF.

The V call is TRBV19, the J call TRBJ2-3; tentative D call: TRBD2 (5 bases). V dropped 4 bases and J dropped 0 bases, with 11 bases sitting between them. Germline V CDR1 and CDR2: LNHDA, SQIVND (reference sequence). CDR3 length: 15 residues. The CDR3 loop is CASSTWRTSTDTQYF. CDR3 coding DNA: TGTGCCAGTAGTACGTGGAGGACTAGCACAGATACGCAGTATTTT.

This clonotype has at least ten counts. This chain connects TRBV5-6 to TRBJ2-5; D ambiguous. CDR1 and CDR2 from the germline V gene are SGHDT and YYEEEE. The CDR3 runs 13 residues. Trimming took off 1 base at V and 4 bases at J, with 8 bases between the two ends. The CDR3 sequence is CASSLSRAETQYF. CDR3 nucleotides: TGTGCCAGCAGCTTGAGCCGGGCAGAGACCCAGTACTTC.

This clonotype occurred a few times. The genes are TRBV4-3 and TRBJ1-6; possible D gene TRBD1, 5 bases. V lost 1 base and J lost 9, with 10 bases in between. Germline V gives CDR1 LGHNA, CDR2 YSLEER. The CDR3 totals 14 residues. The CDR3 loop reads CASSQGDQSSPLHF. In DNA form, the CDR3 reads TGCGCCAGCAGCCAAGGGGACCAGAGTTCACCCCTCCACTTT.

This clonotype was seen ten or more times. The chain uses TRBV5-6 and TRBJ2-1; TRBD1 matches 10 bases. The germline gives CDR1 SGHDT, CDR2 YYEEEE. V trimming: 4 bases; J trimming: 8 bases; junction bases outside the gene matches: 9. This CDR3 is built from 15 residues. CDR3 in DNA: TGTGCCAGCAGCGGGATCCCGGGACAGGGGTATGAGCAGTTCTTC. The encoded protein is CASSGIPGQGYEQFF.

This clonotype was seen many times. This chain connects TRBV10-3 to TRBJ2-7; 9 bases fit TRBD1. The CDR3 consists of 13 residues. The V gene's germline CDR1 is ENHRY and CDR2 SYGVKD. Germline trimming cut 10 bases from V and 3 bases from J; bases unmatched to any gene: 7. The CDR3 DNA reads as TGTGCCACCCGACAGGGGGAACGCTACGAGCAGTACTTC. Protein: CATRQGERYEQYF.

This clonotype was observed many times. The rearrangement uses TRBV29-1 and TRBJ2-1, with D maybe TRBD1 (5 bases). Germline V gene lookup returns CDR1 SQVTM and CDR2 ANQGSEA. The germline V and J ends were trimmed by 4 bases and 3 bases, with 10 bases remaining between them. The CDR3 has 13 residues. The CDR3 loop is CSVVGPSYNEQFF. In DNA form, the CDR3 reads TGCAGCGTTGTGGGGCCGAGCTACAATGAGCAGTTCTTC.